The 2 T cell receptor beta chains reported below all come from one sample, sequenced in a study of T cell responses to AZD1222 COVID-19 vaccine. Clones were sequenced by immunoSEQ multiplex PCR, and TCRdb holds only the in-frame ones, with some missing. The profile shows approximately 140,000 clones, 91% of them singletons. Sequencing used peripheral blood, obtained 28 days after the second AZD1222 dose. The receptors were sampled from an adult who received the AZD1222 COVID-19 vaccine.

This sequence joins TRBV5-1 and TRBJ1-1, with D unclear. The V end was cut by 7 bases, the J end by 1 base, with 11 bases between. The length of the CDR3 is 13 residues. Germline CDR1 and CDR2: SGHRS and YFSETQ. The CDR3 loop is CASHHSSNTEAFF. CDR3 nucleotides: TGCGCCAGCCACCACAGTTCGAACACTGAAGCTTTCTTT.

The rearrangement links TRBV9 to TRBJ1-1, with D maybe TRBD1 (5 bases). The germline gives CDR1 SGDLS, CDR2 YYNGEE. The V end lost 1 base, the J end lost 11 bases, and 21 bases lay between the germline ends. This CDR3 has 15 amino acids. The CDR3 nucleotides read TGTGCCAGCAGCGTATCGGGGCGCCGTTTCGAGGTCGCTTTCTTT. Amino acids: CASSVSGRRFEVAFF. The variable domain in full, with the rest retrieved from reference TRBV9 and TRBJ1-1, is DSGVTQTPKHLITATGQRVTLRCSPRSGDLSVYWYQQSLDQGLQFLIQYYNGEERAKGNILERFSAQQFPDLHSELNLSSLELGDSALYFCASSVSGRRFEVAFFGQGTRLTVV.